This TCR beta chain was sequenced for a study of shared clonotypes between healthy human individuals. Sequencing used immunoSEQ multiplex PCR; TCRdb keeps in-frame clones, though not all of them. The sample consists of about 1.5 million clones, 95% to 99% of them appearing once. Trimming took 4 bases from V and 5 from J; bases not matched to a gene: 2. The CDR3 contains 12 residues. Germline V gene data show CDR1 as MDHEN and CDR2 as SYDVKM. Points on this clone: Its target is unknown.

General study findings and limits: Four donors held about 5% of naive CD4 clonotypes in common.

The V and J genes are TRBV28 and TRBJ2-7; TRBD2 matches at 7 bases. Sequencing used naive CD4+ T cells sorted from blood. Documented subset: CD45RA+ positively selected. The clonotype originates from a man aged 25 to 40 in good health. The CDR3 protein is CASSSRENEQYF. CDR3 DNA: TGTGCCAGCAGTTCGCGGGAGAACGAGCAGTACTTC. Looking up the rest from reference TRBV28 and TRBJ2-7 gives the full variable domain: DVKVTQSSRYLVKRTGEKVFLECVQDMDHENMFWYRQDPGLGLRLIYFSYDVKMKEKGDIPEGYSVSREKKERFSLILESASTNQTSMYLCASSSRENEQYFGPGTRLTVT.